This TCR beta chain was captured in a study of blood T cell repertoires in COVID-19. Turning to the study itself: Specimens from acute and convalescent COVID-19 originated in the United States, Italy and Spain.

Germline CDR1 is SSHAT and CDR2 is FNYEAQ (reference sequence). The CDR3 length is 15 residues. Trimming stripped 3 bases from V and 7 bases from J, with 16 bases between. This clone was found once. In the original processing: Amplification of reference gene primers was used by the study to estimate nucleated cell counts. Profiled with immunoSEQ multiplex PCR; TCRdb holds only in-frame clones, not every one. Clone size and the V and J calls come from that table; the DNA yielded D and trimming. The data contain approximately 76,000 clones, approximately 86% of them singletons. The sequence was obtained from a woman aged 55-70 years with acute or convalescent COVID-19. The chain recombines TRBV7-7 with TRBJ2-1, with a possible D match to TRBD2 (6 bases). Sequencing was done on a sample of peripheral blood. The CDR3 bases are TGTGCCAGCAGCTTGGGTGGAGTGGAGGGGAATGAGCAGTTCTTC. Encoded protein: CASSLGGVEGNEQFF.